Sequencing of this TCR beta chain was carried out in a study of CXCR3-negative and CXCR3-positive naive CD8 T cells. Whole-study context: Sequencing gave about 135 million TRB reads overall, about 1.5 +/- 0.3 million per library. Study-wide points: Naive subsets were similarly diverse, while memory CD8+ repertoires were much less diverse. Comparison of naive cells showed more hydrophobic TRB CDR3s in CXCR3-positive than in CXCR3-negative naive cells.

CD45RO-CCR7+CD27+CD95- characterized naive CD8+ T cells. A note on this clonotype: Its antigen is not identified.

Via 5' RACE with UMI labels, TRB cDNA libraries were prepared. Using the 5' RACE reads, TCRdb records one entry per CDR3 protein without DNA. The sample has about 130,000 distinct CDR3 sequences, and its top ten clones hold 0.5% to 0.6%. The clonotype comes from a human donor in good health. Some clones in this sample may be carry-over from other donors' samples. Sequenced: naive CXCR3+ CD8+ T cells from blood. Specified subset: CD45RO-CCR7+CD27+CD95- naive CD8+ T cells expressing CXCR3 (TNR3+).

The CDR3 loop reads CASSPTLTGGEDYGYTF. This chain uses TRBV7-9 with TRBJ1-2; no DNA is available, so the TRBD1 call from TCRdb remains unchecked. There are 17 residues in the CDR3. CDR1 and CDR2 (germline): SEHNR, FQNEAQ (reference sequence).